This T cell receptor (beta chain) was captured by sequencing in a study of blood T cells in healthy people across ages. With a J-beta primer mix and a sample-barcoded 5' primer, a second PCR ran roughly 6 to 11 cycles. A single record per CDR3 protein comes from TCRdb applying MiXCR to the 5' RACE reads. The sample holds some 800,000 distinct CDR3 sequences, roughly 44% seen once. Germline-derived CDR1 and CDR2 are MGHRA and YSYEKL. The CDR3 length is 17 residues. Between the trimmed V and J ends, which lost 0 bases and 7 bases, there was a span of 16 bases. The chain has TRBV4-1 and TRBJ1-6; D not certain. The material sequenced was blood. The clonotype originates from a man between 60 and 75 years old in good health. CDR3 sequence: CASSQEGSLLVNSPLHF. The DNA of the CDR3 is TGCGCCAGCAGCCAAGAAGGCAGTTTGCTCGTGAATTCACCCCTCCACTTT.